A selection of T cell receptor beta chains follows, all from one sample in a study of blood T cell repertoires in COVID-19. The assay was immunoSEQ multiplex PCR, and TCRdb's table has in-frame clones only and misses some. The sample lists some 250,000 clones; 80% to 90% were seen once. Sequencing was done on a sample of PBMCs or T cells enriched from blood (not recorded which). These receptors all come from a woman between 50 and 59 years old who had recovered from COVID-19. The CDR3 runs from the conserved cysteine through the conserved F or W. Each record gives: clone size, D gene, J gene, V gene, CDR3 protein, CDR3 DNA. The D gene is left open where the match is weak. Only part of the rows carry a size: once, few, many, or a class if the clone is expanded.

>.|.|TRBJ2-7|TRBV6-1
CASSEGTSIYEQYF
TGTGCCAGCAGTGAGGGGACATCAATCTACGAGCAGTACTTC
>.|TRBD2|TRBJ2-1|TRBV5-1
CASSSGLAGGLTNEQFF
TGCGCCAGCAGCTCAGGACTAGCGGGAGGCCTTACTAATGAGCAGTTCTTC
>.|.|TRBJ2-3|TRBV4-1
CASSQGGWGNTDTQYF
TGCGCCAGCAGCCAAGGGGGTTGGGGCAATACAGATACGCAGTATTTT
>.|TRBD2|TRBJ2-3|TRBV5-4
CASIGDYPTDTQYF
TGTGCCAGCATAGGGGACTACCCCACAGATACGCAGTATTTT
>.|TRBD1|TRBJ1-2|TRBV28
CASSLYAGDRGLGYGYTF
TGTGCCAGCAGTTTATACGCTGGGGACAGGGGGCTTGGATATGGCTACACCTTC
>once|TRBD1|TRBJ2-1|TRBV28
CASSTRTGGTDEQFF
TGTGCCAGCAGTACGAGGACAGGGGGCACGGATGAGCAGTTCTTC
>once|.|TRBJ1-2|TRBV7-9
CASSWDKGSGYTF
TGTGCCAGCAGCTGGGACAAGGGGTCGGGCTACACCTTC
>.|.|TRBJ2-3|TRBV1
CTSDLDLTDTQYF
TGCACCAGCGATCTAGACCTCACAGATACGCAGTATTTT
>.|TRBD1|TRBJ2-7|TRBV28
CASSLTSDRVEYF
TGTGCCAGCAGTTTAACCTCGGACAGGGTAGAGTACTTC
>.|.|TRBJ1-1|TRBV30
CAWSNREVTEAFF
TGTGCCTGGAGTAACAGGGAAGTCACTGAAGCTTTCTTT
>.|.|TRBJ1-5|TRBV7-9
CASSLGPNQPQHF
TGTGCCAGCAGCTTAGGGCCCAATCAGCCCCAGCATTTT
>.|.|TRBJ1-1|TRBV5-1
CASSFTGISNTEAFF
TGCGCCAGCAGCTTCACAGGGATCTCGAACACTGAAGCTTTCTTT
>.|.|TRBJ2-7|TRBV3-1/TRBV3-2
CASSPGIGGGYEQYF
TGTGCCAGCAGCCCCGGGATCGGGGGAGGATACGAGCAGTACTTC
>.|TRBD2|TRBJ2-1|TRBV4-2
CASSQATTGRAHNEQFF
TGTGCCAGCAGCCAGGCCACTACCGGGAGGGCTCACAATGAGCAGTTCTTC